This passage covers 10 T cell receptor beta chains from one sample sequenced in a study of T-cell reconstitution after alpha-beta-depleted transplantation in children. The TCRbeta library incorporated unique molecular identifiers. TCRdb passed the PCR reads through MiXCR, listing each CDR3 protein once. This sample has 580,000 or so distinct CDR3 sequences, with 23% found just once. The source material was PBMCs, mostly from graft donor cells, sampled 360 days after TCRalphabeta/CD19-depleted stem cell transplant. The receptors originated from a boy in the first two years of life who had a stem cell transplant for acute myeloid leukemia, so the T cells may come from the graft donor.

This clonotype showed up just a few times. The V call is TRBV5-4, the J call TRBJ2-3, with a possible D match to TRBD1 (5 bases). Trimming stripped 8 bases from V and 2 bases from J, with 18 bases between. Germline CDR1 SGHNT, CDR2 YYREEE (reference sequence). This CDR3 is 15 amino acids long. The CDR3 protein is CARVVVGASTDTQYF. The CDR3, as DNA: TGTGCCAGAGTTGTGGTTGGGGCCTCCACAGATACGCAGTATTTT.

V is TRBV6-1 and J is TRBJ2-1; 10 nucleotides match TRBD1. Trimming took 8 bases from V and 2 from J; bases not matched to a gene: 9. The CDR3 spans 16 residues. Per germline, CDR1 MNHNS and CDR2 SASEGT. CDR3 loop: CASLPLGQGAYNEQFF. The CDR3 DNA sequence: TGTGCCAGCCTACCCCTAGGACAGGGGGCCTACAATGAGCAGTTCTTC.

The chain employs TRBV7-8 and TRBJ1-4; 7 positions match TRBD1. Germline V gives CDR1 SGHVS, CDR2 FQNEAQ. The CDR3 has 14 residues. J gave up 6 bases and V 5 bases, and 6 bases lay outside the gene matches. The CDR3 reads CASSRDRADEKLFF. CDR3 sequence (DNA): TGTGCCAGCAGCCGAGACAGGGCGGATGAAAAACTGTTTTTT.

In its sample, this clonotype was seen many times. The CDR3 protein is CSARDQGANTGELFF. CDR3 in DNA: TGCAGTGCTAGAGATCAGGGGGCGAACACCGGGGAGCTGTTTTTT. The chain couples TRBV20-1 to TRBJ2-2, with 7 bases identical to TRBD1. CDR1 DFQATT and CDR2 SNEGSKA come from the germline V gene (reference sequence). Trimming at V came to 0 bases and at J to 0 bases, leaving 1 base not matched to a gene. The CDR3 length is 15 residues.

This clonotype was seen at least ten times. The chain is built from TRBV10-3 and TRBJ2-7, with 7 bases identical to TRBD2. Germline trimming cut 4 bases from V and 5 bases from J; bases unmatched to any gene: 5. The CDR3 extends over 13 amino acids. CDR1 is ENHRY and CDR2 is SYGVKD in the germline V gene. The CDR3, as DNA: TGTGCCATCAGTGGGGAGGGTAGACACGAGCAGTACGTC. Translation gives CAISGEGRHEQYV.

Ten or more counts support this clonotype. The chain links TRBV9 to TRBJ2-5; D gene unclear. The V end was cut by 2 bases, the J end by 4 bases, with 9 bases between. This CDR3 comprises 13 residues. Germline loops: CDR1 SGDLS, CDR2 YYNGEE. The CDR3 DNA reads as TGTGCCAGCAGCGTCAGACAATCAGAGACCCAGTACTTC. Encoded protein: CASSVRQSETQYF.

This clonotype was found many times. This chain links TRBV28 with TRBJ2-7, with D perhaps matching TRBD2 (5 bases). The germline gives CDR1 MDHEN, CDR2 SYDVKM. CDR3 length: 15 residues. Trimming removed 7 bases from V and 2 bases from J, with 18 bases in between. CDR3 DNA: TGTGCCAGCACCCCCTCGTTGGGAGCGGCCTACGAGCAGTACGTC. This codes for CASTPSLGAAYEQYV.

The sample holds a few counts of this clonotype. The V and J genes are TRBV29-1 and TRBJ2-1; no firm D call. V was trimmed by 4 bases and J by 9 bases, leaving 10 bases between them. Germline assignment: CDR1 SQVTM and CDR2 ANQGSEA. The CDR3 runs to 11 residues. CDR3 nucleotide sequence: TGCAGCGTTGTGAAGGGATCTGAGCAGTTCTTC. This sequence encodes CSVVKGSEQFF.

DNA of the CDR3: TGCAGCGTTGAAGTCACTGAAAAACTGTTTTTT. Amino acids: CSVEVTEKLFF. The rearrangement uses TRBV29-1 and TRBJ1-4; D remains unclear. V gave up 1 base and J gave up 7 bases, with 4 bases separating them. Germline loops: CDR1 SQVTM, CDR2 ANQGSEA. The CDR3 is made up of 11 amino acids.

The chain uses TRBV4-1 and TRBJ2-7, with 11 bases lining up with TRBD2. The junction had 4 bases not matched to a gene; V was cut back by 0 bases and J by 0 bases. Per germline, CDR1 MGHRA and CDR2 YSYEKL. The CDR3 is 17 amino acids. CDR3 protein: CASSQEVLAGGSYEQYV. The DNA for the CDR3 is TGCGCCAGCAGCCAAGAGGTCCTAGCGGGGGGCTCCTACGAGCAGTACGTC.